This TCR beta chain emerged from a study of blood T cells in healthy people across ages. The CDR3 length is 13 residues. Trimming removed 6 bases from V and 2 bases from J, with 13 bases in between. Germline lookup yields CDR1 DFQATT and CDR2 SNEGSKA (reference sequence). Sample-barcoded 5' priming and a J-beta primer mix drove a second PCR of about 6 to 12 cycles. Each CDR3 protein gets one entry after TCRdb re-called the 5' RACE reads with MiXCR. The sample gives about 930,000 distinct CDR3 sequences, almost 30% of which show up once; 10% to 13% is in the top ten. Only a few counts were recorded for this clonotype. Separately, the same data were catalogued under a study of T cells of mothers and their children. That report notes: In related and unrelated pairs alike, thymic selection shapes TCR recombination output, with inherited differences minor. The overlap seen between related mothers and children slightly exceeded that of unrelated pairs, though not significantly.

This chain connects TRBV20-1 to TRBJ1-1; D perhaps matches TRBD1 (6 bases). The sequencing sample was made of blood. The receptor was derived from a woman in her forties in good health. CDR3 DNA sequence: TGCAGTGCCGCCGGGGGGCCTAACACTGAAGCTTTCTTT. This encodes CSAAGGPNTEAFF.